The source of this TCR beta chain is a study of response to subunit inactivated influenza vaccine. Study-level points and caveats: That few new T cells are recruited by each seasonal influenza vaccination was the authors' suggestion.

In the case of this clonotype: What it recognizes is unknown.

Each CDR3 protein gets one entry after TCRdb re-called the RT-PCR reads with MiXCR. Of about 500,000 distinct CDR3 sequences listed, 13% are singletons. This CDR3 spans 14 amino acids. CDR1 and CDR2 (germline): DFQATT, SNEGSKA (reference sequence). With 3 bases removed from V and 0 bases from J, the gap between germline ends came to 12 bases. The source is a man in his fifties who received an inactivated influenza vaccine. This specimen consisted of PBMCs from blood, obtained about 40 days after vaccination. This chain links TRBV20-1 with TRBJ2-7; possibly TRBD2 for D (5 bases). Here the CDR3 DNA reads TGCAGTGCTAGCCTCAGGACTGGCTCCTACGAGCAGTACTTC. It specifies CSASLRTGSYEQYF.